The 21 T cell receptor beta chains presented below share a single source sample, sequenced in a study. TCRdb passed the RT-PCR reads through MiXCR, listing each CDR3 protein once. The sample contains 650,000 to 800,000 distinct CDR3 sequences, approximately 15% of which appear only once. Sample: memory CD4+ T cells from blood. The source of these receptors is a female donor in good health, serving as a healthy control.

This clonotype was counted at least ten times. The chain has TRBV4-3 and TRBJ2-2; the match to TRBD1 covers 7 bases. V trimming: 3 bases; J trimming: 3 bases; junction bases outside the gene matches: 4. The CDR3 has 15 amino acids. Germline V lookup: CDR1 LGHNA, CDR2 YSLEER. DNA for the CDR3: TGCGCCAGCAGCCATCGGCAGGGGGACACCGGGGAGCTGTTTTTT. Encoded protein: CASSHRQGDTGELFF.

This clonotype was seen only a few times. The V and J genes are TRBV5-1 and TRBJ1-2; 7 bases map to TRBD1. In germline, CDR1 is SGHRS, CDR2 YFSETQ. The CDR3 is 14 residues long. V lost 4 bases and J lost 6; bases outside the gene matches: 9. CDR3 coding DNA: TGCGCCAGCAGCCCCATTCTGGGGACAGATGGCTACACCTTC. Encoded protein: CASSPILGTDGYTF.

This clonotype was counted at least ten times. The J gene is TRBJ2-1, the V gene TRBV7-3; 11 bases are a match to TRBD1. The CDR3 consists of 15 residues. Germline V CDR1 and CDR2: SGHTA, FQGTGA. Trimming at V came to 5 bases and at J to 2 bases, leaving 2 bases not matched to a gene. This CDR3 is CASSRGQGAYNEQFF. Here the CDR3 DNA reads TGTGCCAGCAGCCGGGGACAGGGGGCCTACAATGAGCAGTTCTTC. The variable domain in full, completed from reference TRBV7-3 and TRBJ2-1, reads GAGVSQTPSNKVTEKGKYVELRCDPISGHTALYWYRQSLGQGPEFLIYFQGTGAADDSGLPNDRFFAVRPEGSVSTLKIQRTERGDSAVYLCASSRGQGAYNEQFFGPGTRLTVL.

This clonotype was counted ten times or more. The DNA for the CDR3 is TGTGCCAGCAGACGGGACAGGGGGCCCGAAGCTTTCTTT. Its translation: CASRRDRGPEAFF. The chain combines TRBV12-3 or TRBV12-4 with TRBJ1-1; 12 bases agree with TRBD1. V lost 6 bases, J lost 8 bases, and 4 bases stayed unmatched. The CDR3 has 13 residues.

The genes are TRBV6-5 and TRBJ2-1; weak D call: TRBD2 (5 bases). CDR1 and CDR2 from the germline V gene are MNHEY and SVGAGI. This CDR3 comprises 13 residues. With 9 bases removed from V and 6 bases from J, the gap between germline ends came to 15 bases. The CDR3 is CASSGYAGNEQFF. CDR3 bases: TGTGCCAGTTCTGGATATGCGGGCAATGAGCAGTTCTTC.

This clonotype was seen many times. This chain connects TRBV7-9 to TRBJ2-7; D not certain. The CDR3 runs to 13 residues. V gave up 6 bases and J gave up 0 bases, with 9 bases separating them. Germline V gene lookup returns CDR1 SEHNR and CDR2 FQNEAQ (reference sequence). The CDR3 sequence is CASSPTSSYEQYF. The CDR3 DNA reads as TGTGCCAGCAGTCCAACGAGCTCCTACGAGCAGTACTTC.

The J gene is TRBJ1-5, the V gene TRBV20-1; D remains ambiguous. Germline-derived CDR1 and CDR2 are DFQATT and SNEGSKA (reference sequence). The CDR3 contains 16 residues. Trimming cost V 0 bases and J 2 bases, with 14 bases left between them. The CDR3 reads CSARDVRAFGNQPQHF. CDR3 sequence (DNA): TGCAGTGCTAGAGACGTTAGGGCGTTCGGCAATCAGCCCCAGCATTTT.

The chain has TRBV9 and TRBJ2-5; D gene unclear. This CDR3 is 14 amino acids long. Germline V lookup: CDR1 SGDLS, CDR2 YYNGEE. Trimming removed 0 bases from V and 1 base from J, with 7 bases in between. CDR3 protein: CASSVAGFQETQYF. DNA of the CDR3: TGTGCCAGCAGCGTAGCCGGATTCCAAGAGACCCAGTACTTC. The full variable domain, completed using reference TRBV9 and TRBJ2-5, is DSGVTQTPKHLITATGQRVTLRCSPRSGDLSVYWYQQSLDQGLQFLIQYYNGEERAKGNILERFSAQQFPDLHSELNLSSLELGDSALYFCASSVAGFQETQYFGPGTRLLVL.

The V gene is TRBV20-1, the J gene TRBJ1-6; D is unresolved. With 0 bases removed from V and 0 bases from J, the gap between germline ends came to 15 bases. The CDR3 is 18 residues long. Germline V gene sequence: CDR1 DFQATT, CDR2 SNEGSKA (reference sequence). The chain's CDR3 is CSARDMAETSSYNSPLHF. For the CDR3, the DNA is TGCAGTGCTAGAGATATGGCAGAGACAAGCTCCTATAATTCACCCCTCCACTTT.

The V and J genes are TRBV6-5 and TRBJ1-3; D is undetermined. The CDR3 has 15 residues. Deletions cut 6 bases from V and 7 bases from J, with 19 bases between. Germline CDR1 MNHEY, CDR2 SVGAGI. The CDR3 sequence: CASREYLIGWNTIYF. The CDR3 nucleotides read TGTGCCAGCAGGGAGTATCTTATCGGGTGGAACACCATATATTTT.

Of note for this clonotype: The DNA is omitted, as the CDR3 cannot be located on it reliably, and the CDR3 follows TCRdb's listing. The chain couples TRBV7-3 to TRBJ2-1. Germline-derived CDR1 and CDR2 are SGHTA and FQGTGA. The CDR3 numbers 19 amino acids, ends counted. The CDR3 protein is CASSFYICSAFVARHEQFF.

A few counts support this clonotype. The chain carries TRBV5-5 and TRBJ1-4, with D tentatively TRBD1 (5 bases). Trimming took 4 bases from V and 6 from J, leaving 10 bases between them. This CDR3 contains 13 residues. Germline lookup yields CDR1 SGHKS and CDR2 YYEKEE (reference sequence). The CDR3 protein is CASSRDWDEKLFF. The CDR3 nucleotides are TGTGCCAGCAGCCGGGACTGGGATGAAAAACTGTTTTTT. Full variable domain (remainder filled in from reference TRBV5-5 and TRBJ1-4): DAGVTQSPTHLIKTRGQQVTLRCSPISGHKSVSWYQQVLGQGPQFIFQYYEKEERGRGNFPDRFSARQFPNYSSELNVNALLLGDSALYLCASSRDWDEKLFFGSGTQLSVL.

This clonotype came up a few times. The chain employs TRBV24-1 and TRBJ2-2, with 14 bases aligning to TRBD2. The CDR3 is 17 residues long. With 3 bases clipped from V and 5 bases from J, the junction kept 4 bases outside the gene matches. Germline CDR1 and CDR2: KGHDR and SFDVKD. The chain's CDR3 is CATSDVGLAGVTGELFF. DNA for the CDR3: TGTGCCACCAGTGATGTGGGACTAGCGGGAGTAACCGGGGAGCTGTTTTTT.

At least ten counts were recorded for this clonotype. The chain recombines TRBV15 with TRBJ2-4; 9 bases align to TRBD1. CDR1 and CDR2 (germline): LNHNV, YYDKDF (reference sequence). The CDR3 has 15 residues. J was trimmed by 8 bases and V by 5 bases; bases with no gene match: 10. The CDR3: CATSQFPGQGYIQYF. DNA of the CDR3: TGTGCCACCAGCCAATTTCCGGGACAGGGCTACATTCAGTACTTC.

This chain joins TRBV7-2 and TRBJ1-1; D may be TRBD1 (5 bases). Germline-derived CDR1 and CDR2 are SGHTA and FQGNSA. The CDR3 runs 16 residues. Trimming removed 5 bases from V and 1 base from J, with 17 bases in between. CDR3 sequence: CASSPGPRGQNTEAFF. CDR3 coding DNA: TGTGCCAGCAGCCCGGGGCCCCGGGGTCAGAACACTGAAGCTTTCTTT.

This clonotype was counted a few times. The genes are TRBV12-3 or TRBV12-4 and TRBJ1-4; D is ambiguous. This CDR3 region has 12 residues. The V and J ends lost 6 bases and 6 bases respectively, with 8 bases between them. The CDR3 loop reads CASRSEDEKLFF. CDR3 coding DNA: TGTGCCAGCAGGTCGGAGGATGAAAAACTGTTTTTT.

This clonotype showed up many times. V usage is TRBV6-5 and J usage is TRBJ1-2; tentatively, D is TRBD1 (5 bases). Trimming pared 2 bases from V and 1 base from J, leaving 11 bases between. The CDR3 has 15 amino acids. Germline CDR1 is MNHEY and CDR2 is SVGAGI. The CDR3 DNA reads TGTGCCAGCAGTTACGACAGCTACAATAACTATGGCTACACCTTC. Translating gives CASSYDSYNNYGYTF.

This clonotype was recorded at least ten times. The rearrangement links TRBV12-3 or TRBV12-4 to TRBJ1-5, with D perhaps matching TRBD1 (5 bases). Trimming took off 6 bases at V and 3 bases at J, with 18 bases between the two ends. The CDR3 runs to 16 residues. Here the CDR3 DNA reads TGTGCCAGCAGCCACCGGGACCTTCTCTTCAATCAGCCCCAGCATTTT. Translation gives CASSHRDLLFNQPQHF.

This clonotype was observed a handful of times. This chain uses TRBV30 with TRBJ1-2; perhaps TRBD1 as D (5 bases). There are 14 residues in the CDR3. The germline V gene has CDR1 GTSNPN and CDR2 SVGIG (reference sequence). V lost 2 bases and J 4 bases, leaving 14 bases between the germline ends. The CDR3 sequence: CAWSPQTGTYGYTF. As DNA, the CDR3 is TGTGCCTGGAGTCCCCAAACAGGCACCTATGGCTACACCTTC.

This clonotype has a count of ten or more. The rearrangement links TRBV25-1 to TRBJ1-6; D remains ambiguous. In germline, CDR1 is MGHDK, CDR2 SYGVNS. The CDR3 has 18 amino acids. The ends were cut back, 1 base at V and 1 base at J, with 14 bases in the middle. CDR3 sequence reads: CASSEFTGSGSYNSPLHF. CDR3 in DNA: TGTGCCAGCAGTGAATTTACGGGAAGCGGGTCCTATAATTCACCCCTCCACTTT.

This clonotype has at least ten counts. The V and J genes are TRBV20-1 and TRBJ1-1; D is possibly TRBD1 (6 bases). This CDR3 is built from 14 residues. Germline loops: CDR1 DFQATT, CDR2 SNEGSKA (reference sequence). Trimming removed 5 bases from V and 3 bases from J, with 16 bases in between. The CDR3 coding sequence is TGCAGTGCTCCCTTTTGGGGGCGAGACACTGAAGCTTTCTTT. Encoded protein: CSAPFWGRDTEAFF.